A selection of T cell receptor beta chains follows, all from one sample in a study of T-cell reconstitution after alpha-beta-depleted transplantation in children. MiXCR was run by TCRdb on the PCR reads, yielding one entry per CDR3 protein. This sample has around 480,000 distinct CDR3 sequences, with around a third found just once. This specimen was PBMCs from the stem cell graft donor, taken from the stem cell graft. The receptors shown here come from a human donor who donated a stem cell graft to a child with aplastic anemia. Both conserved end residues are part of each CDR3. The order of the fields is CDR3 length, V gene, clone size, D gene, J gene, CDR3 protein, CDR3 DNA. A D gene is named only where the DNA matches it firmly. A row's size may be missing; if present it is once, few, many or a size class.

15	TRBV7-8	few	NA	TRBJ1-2	CASSQRGRGPWGYTF	TGTGCCAGCAGCCAGAGGGGGAGAGGGCCCTGGGGCTACACCTTC
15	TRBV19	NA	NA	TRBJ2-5	CASSFRVAREETQYF	TGTGCCAGTAGTTTCAGGGTAGCGAGAGAAGAGACCCAGTACTTC
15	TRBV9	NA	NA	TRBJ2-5	CASSVGALHQETQYF	TGTGCCAGCAGCGTAGGGGCACTACACCAAGAGACCCAGTACTTC
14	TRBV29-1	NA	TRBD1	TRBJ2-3	CSVDGTGDTDTQYF	TGCAGCGTTGATGGGACAGGGGACACAGATACGCAGTATTTT
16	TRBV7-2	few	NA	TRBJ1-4	CASSRNSGTTNEKLFF	TGTGCCAGCAGTCGGAACTCGGGGACGACTAATGAAAAACTGTTTTTT
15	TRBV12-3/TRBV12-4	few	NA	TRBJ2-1	CASSQTGNSYNEQFF	TGTGCCAGCAGCCAGACAGGAAACTCCTACAATGAGCAGTTCTTC
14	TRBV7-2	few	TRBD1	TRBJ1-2	CASTMDRADYGYTF	TGTGCCAGCACCATGGACAGGGCGGACTATGGCTACACCTTC
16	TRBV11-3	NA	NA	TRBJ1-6	CASSLGFTGANSPLHF	TGTGCCAGCAGCTTGGGGTTCACAGGAGCGAATTCACCCCTCCACTTT
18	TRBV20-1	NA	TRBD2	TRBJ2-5	CSARDPVTQGTSDKTQYF	TGCAGTGCTAGAGATCCCGTGACCCAAGGGACTAGCGATAAGACCCAGTACTTC
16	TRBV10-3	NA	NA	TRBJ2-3	CAISEAAAGGTDTQYF	TGTGCCATCAGTGAAGCAGCGGCTGGCGGCACAGATACGCAGTATTTT
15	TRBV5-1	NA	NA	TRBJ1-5	CASSLGEGVNQPQHF	TGCGCCAGCAGCTTGGGGGAGGGGGTGAATCAGCCCCAGCATTTT
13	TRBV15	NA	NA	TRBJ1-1	CASGLPRGTEAFF	TGTGCCAGCGGTCTCCCCCGAGGCACTGAAGCTTTCTTT
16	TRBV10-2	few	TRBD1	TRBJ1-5	CASSAGTGDSNQPQHF	TGCGCCAGCAGTGCCGGGACAGGGGACAGCAATCAGCCCCAGCATTTT
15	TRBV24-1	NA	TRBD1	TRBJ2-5	CATSDLDRDQETQYF	TGTGCCACCAGTGATCTCGACAGGGACCAAGAGACCCAGTACTTC
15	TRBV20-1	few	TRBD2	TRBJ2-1	CSAPGDTSGSDEQFF	TGCAGTGCACCGGGGGATACTAGCGGGAGTGATGAGCAGTTCTTC
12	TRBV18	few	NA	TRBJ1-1	CATIGDVGEAFF	TGTGCCACCATTGGGGACGTAGGCGAAGCTTTCTTT
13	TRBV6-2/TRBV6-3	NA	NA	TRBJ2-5	CASRQGAVETQYF	TGTGCCAGCAGGCAGGGCGCTGTGGAGACCCAGTACTTC
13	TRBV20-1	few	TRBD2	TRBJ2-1	CSAPTLAGHEQFF	TGCAGTGCCCCCACCCTAGCGGGACATGAGCAGTTCTTC
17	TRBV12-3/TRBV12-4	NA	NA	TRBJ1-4	CASSPSERAAFAEKLFF	TGTGCCAGCAGCCCTTCGGAGAGGGCGGCATTCGCAGAAAAACTGTTTTTT
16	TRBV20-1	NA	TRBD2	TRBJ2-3	CSAWGREGLGADTQYF	TGCAGTGCCTGGGGGCGGGAGGGCTTGGGCGCAGATACGCAGTATTTT
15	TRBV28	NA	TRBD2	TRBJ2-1	CASSLAGEPNDEQFF	TGTGCCAGCAGTTTGGCGGGGGAACCTAACGATGAGCAGTTCTTC
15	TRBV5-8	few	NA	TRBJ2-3	CASSAGRGSTDTQYF	TGTGCCAGCAGCGCGGGGAGAGGGAGCACAGATACGCAGTATTTT
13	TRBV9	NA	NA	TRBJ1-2	CASSPGGRMGYTF	TGTGCCAGCAGCCCGGGGGGACGCATGGGCTACACCTTC
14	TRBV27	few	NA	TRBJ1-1	CASGKYGEDTEAFF	TGTGCCAGCGGGAAGTACGGGGAGGACACTGAAGCTTTCTTT
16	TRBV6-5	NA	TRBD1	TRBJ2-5	CASSYVPRDSQETQYF	TGTGCCAGCAGTTACGTACCCCGGGACAGCCAAGAGACCCAGTACTTC
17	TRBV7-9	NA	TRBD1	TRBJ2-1	CASSLDGTGGLMNEQFF	TGTGCCAGCAGCTTAGACGGGACAGGGGGCTTAATGAATGAGCAGTTCTTC
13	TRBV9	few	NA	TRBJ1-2	CASSVAPDYGYTF	TGTGCCAGCAGCGTAGCTCCGGACTATGGCTACACCTTC
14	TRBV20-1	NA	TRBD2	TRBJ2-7	CSARDPGLAMEQYF	TGCAGTGCTAGAGATCCGGGACTAGCTATGGAGCAGTACTTC
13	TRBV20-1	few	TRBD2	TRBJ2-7	CSAESGLGNEQYF	TGCAGTGCGGAATCGGGACTAGGGAACGAGCAGTACTTC
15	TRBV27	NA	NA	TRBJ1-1	CASSLSVGRGTEAFF	TGTGCCAGCAGTTTATCAGTGGGGCGTGGGACTGAAGCTTTCTTT
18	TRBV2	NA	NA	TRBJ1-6	CASSGGPLSSSYNSPLHF	TGTGCCAGCAGTGGGGGACCCTTATCGAGCTCCTATAATTCACCCCTCCACTTT
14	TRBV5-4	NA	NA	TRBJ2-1	CASSFREAATEQFF	TGTGCCAGCAGCTTTAGGGAGGCGGCCACCGAGCAGTTCTTC
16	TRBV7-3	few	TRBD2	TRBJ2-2	CASSLSGTRNPGELFF	TGTGCCAGCAGCCTCTCCGGGACTAGAAACCCCGGGGAGCTGTTTTTT
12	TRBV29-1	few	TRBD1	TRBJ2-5	CSVRTGEETQYF	TGCAGCGTCCGGACAGGGGAAGAGACCCAGTACTTC
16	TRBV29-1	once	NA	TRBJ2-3	CSVVWWLAKDTDTQYF	TGCAGCGTTGTCTGGTGGCTAGCGAAAGACACAGATACGCAGTATTTT
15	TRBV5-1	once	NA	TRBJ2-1	CASTEALQTYNEQFF	TGCGCCAGCACCGAGGCCCTGCAAACCTACAATGAGCAGTTCTTC
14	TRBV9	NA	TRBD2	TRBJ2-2	CASRRGGEAGELFF	TGTGCCAGCAGACGGGGAGGGGAAGCCGGGGAGCTGTTTTTT